The rows below give T cell receptor beta chains drawn from one sample of a study of T cell repertoires in cytomegalovirus infection. These TCRs' antigens remain unknown. TCRdb re-called the reads with MiXCR, one entry per CDR3 protein. The table includes approximately 770,000 distinct CDR3 sequences, under 35% detected once. The input for sequencing was cultured CD8+ T cells from PBMCs, taken from culture after CMV antigen stimulation. The receptors come from a human donor in good health (CMV status not recorded). Some clones in this sample may be carry-over from other donors' samples. CDR3s include the opening cysteine and the closing phenylalanine or tryptophan. D genes are given only for firm matches. Clone sizes are given selectively: once, few, many, or a class where the clone is expanded.

J gene	D gene	V gene	clone size	CDR3 protein	CDR3 DNA
TRBJ1-5	-	TRBV19	-	CASSMVREMSNQPQHF	TGTGCCAGTAGTATGGTAAGGGAAATGAGCAATCAGCCCCAGCATTTT
TRBJ1-1	TRBD1	TRBV4-1	few	CASSGQGAGNTEAFF	TGCGCCAGCAGCGGACAGGGGGCTGGGAACACTGAAGCTTTCTTT
TRBJ1-4	-	TRBV12-3/TRBV12-4	few	CASSFLDGNEKLFF	TGTGCCAGCAGTTTCCTTGACGGTAATGAAAAACTGTTTTTT
TRBJ2-2	-	TRBV7-6	few	CASSLGRINAGELFF	TGTGCCAGCAGCTTGGGTCGGATTAACGCCGGGGAGCTGTTTTTT
TRBJ2-7	-	TRBV6-6	once	CASSPTGEMSYEQYF	TGTGCCAGCAGCCCGACCGGGGAGATGAGTTACGAGCAGTACTTC
TRBJ2-2	TRBD2	TRBV20-1	-	CSARPPGREGTGELFF	TGCAGTGCTAGACCCCCGGGCAGGGAGGGCACCGGGGAGCTGTTTTTT
TRBJ1-4	TRBD1	TRBV6-1	-	CASSSDRGYEKLFF	TGTGCCAGCAGTTCGGACAGGGGTTACGAAAAACTGTTTTTT
TRBJ1-5	-	TRBV19	-	CASSELLRGPQHF	TGTGCCAGTAGCGAGCTTCTAAGGGGGCCCCAGCATTTT
TRBJ1-4	-	TRBV10-2	-	CASRSRGNEKLFF	TGCGCCAGCAGGAGCAGGGGTAATGAAAAACTGTTTTTT
TRBJ2-3	-	TRBV3-1	-	CASTEGGTDTQYF	TGTGCCAGCACTGAGGGAGGCACAGATACGCAGTATTTT
TRBJ1-5	-	TRBV5-1	-	CATRDISNQPQHF	TGCGCCACCCGGGACATAAGCAATCAGCCCCAGCATTTT